Following are 6 T cell receptor beta chains from one sample sequenced in a study of T cell repertoires in cytomegalovirus infection. Using its own MiXCR run on the reads, TCRdb lists one record per CDR3 protein. The sample holds more than 350,000 distinct CDR3 sequences, approximately 31% seen once. The specimen was PBMCs. The receptors originated from a human donor in good health (CMV status not recorded). Some clones in this sample may be carry-over from other donors' samples.

The chain carries TRBV14 and TRBJ2-2; D may be TRBD1 (6 bases). CDR3 size: 19 residues. Trimming took 0 bases from V and 2 from J, leaving 19 bases between them. Germline CDR1 and CDR2: SGHDN and FVKESK. CDR3 protein: CASSQDVFPGTKNTGELFF. The DNA of the CDR3 is TGTGCCAGCAGCCAAGATGTTTTTCCCGGGACAAAAAACACCGGGGAGCTGTTTTTT.

This rearrangement joins TRBV7-6 to TRBJ2-2; tentatively, D is TRBD1 or TRBD2 (5 bases each). Germline CDR1 is SGHVS and CDR2 is FNYEAQ. The V and J ends lost 3 bases and 4 bases respectively, with 12 bases between them. The CDR3 contains 15 residues. CDR3 DNA sequence: TGTGCCAGCAGCTTCGCCGGGACCCGCACCGGGGAGCTGTTTTTT. It yields the protein CASSFAGTRTGELFF.

This chain joins TRBV5-1 and TRBJ1-3, with unresolved D. V lost 3 bases to trimming and J lost 2 bases, with 15 bases between them. The CDR3 loop spans 16 amino acids. Germline assignment: CDR1 SGHRS and CDR2 YFSETQ. This chain's CDR3 is CASSSGGSPAGNTIYF. CDR3 sequence (DNA): TGCGCCAGCAGCTCTGGAGGCAGCCCAGCTGGAAACACCATATATTTT.

This sequence joins TRBV19 and TRBJ1-2; D not certain. V lost 7 bases to trimming and J lost 4 bases, with 16 bases between them. This CDR3 is built from 14 residues. The germline gives CDR1 LNHDA, CDR2 SQIVND (reference sequence). The CDR3 DNA is TGTGCCAGTACCCACGGAGCCTCAGGCTATGGCTACACCTTC. Translation: CASTHGASGYGYTF.

The V call is TRBV20-1, the J call TRBJ1-5; D is undetermined. Germline-derived CDR1 and CDR2 are DFQATT and SNEGSKA (reference sequence). The V and J ends lost 3 bases and 6 bases respectively, with 6 bases between them. This CDR3 has 11 amino acids. CDR3 coding DNA: TGCAGTGCTAGGAATGGTCAGCCCCAGCATTTT. Its protein product is CSARNGQPQHF.

This clonotype was recorded at least ten times. This chain uses TRBV6-1 with TRBJ2-1, with D hard to call. The CDR3 runs 14 residues. The germline V gene encodes CDR1 MNHNS and CDR2 SASEGT. V lost 6 bases and J 4 bases, leaving 13 bases between the germline ends. The CDR3 DNA is TGTGCCAGCAGGGTGGATTTGAGTTACAATGAGCAGTTCTTC. Translation: CASRVDLSYNEQFF.